The rows below give T cell receptor beta chains drawn from one sample of a study of T cells after yellow fever vaccination. A single record per CDR3 protein comes from TCRdb applying MiXCR to the 5' RACE reads. The sample gives under 550,000 distinct CDR3 sequences, around a fifth of which show up once; about a sixth is in the top ten. Source: PBMCs, taken approximately 22 days after the first yellow fever vaccination. The origin of the receptors is a man aged 18 to 30 who received the YFV17D yellow fever vaccine. Each CDR3 is given without its conserved first and last residue.

v_call	j_call	cdr3_aa
TRBV28	TRBJ2-2	ASSFDGRGAGELF
TRBV10-3	TRBJ2-1	AIRSSSYNEQF
TRBV4-3	TRBJ2-1	ASSPTSGGAYNEQF
TRBV6-1	TRBJ2-5	ASKWGAEETQY
TRBV10-3	TRBJ1-1	AISSMGGDTEAF
TRBV28	TRBJ1-2	ASRPGPLDYGYT
TRBV28	TRBJ2-5	ATTSGEETQY
TRBV6-5	TRBJ1-6	ASSYSIPSSYNSPLH
TRBV12-3/TRBV12-4	TRBJ2-5	ASTRGALETQY
TRBV5-1	TRBJ2-1	ASSLYRPLTNEQF
TRBV6-6	TRBJ2-5	ASSYNAGGTQY
TRBV20-1	TRBJ2-2	SAREGGLTNTGELF
TRBV6-5	TRBJ2-4	ASSYSTGAKNIQY
TRBV20-1	TRBJ2-3	SAPGLSSTDTQY
TRBV18	TRBJ2-4	ASSPDRGRGSFSPQTRIQY
TRBV21-1	TRBJ2-3	ASSNPPGYGDTQY
TRBV5-1	TRBJ2-1	ASSFLGTVGGNEQF
TRBV28	TRBJ2-1	ASSLHDRERF
TRBV4-3	TRBJ1-5	ASSQDSNGAQPQH
TRBV12-3/TRBV12-4	TRBJ2-1	ASTAGTGVINEQF
TRBV12-3/TRBV12-4	TRBJ1-5	ASSLTGAIGQPQH
TRBV6-5	TRBJ1-6	ASSYRTGVSPLH
TRBV2	TRBJ1-2	ASSETSTGAYGYT
TRBV5-1	TRBJ2-1	ASSLGGRDEQF
TRBV6-1	TRBJ2-2	ATRPGGANTGELF
TRBV4-1	TRBJ2-7	ASSQPTRERTYEQY
TRBV28	TRBJ2-3	ASRDPRRSTDTQY
TRBV2	TRBJ2-2	ATWAGQGGTGELF
TRBV6-5	TRBJ2-1	ASSSSGGTYNEQF
TRBV2	TRBJ2-2	TFSFFGMGGLDTGELF
TRBV11-2	TRBJ2-3	ASSFSGGVATQY
TRBV7-2	TRBJ1-1	ASARQPNTEAF
TRBV5-6	TRBJ2-5	ASSLFYRTGEKETQY
TRBV6-1	TRBJ2-7	ASSGQDITYEQY
TRBV10-3	TRBJ2-7	AIGGQAYEQY
TRBV20-1	TRBJ2-5	SAGDGLETQY
TRBV7-6	TRBJ2-7	ASSLAGGSQGGEQY
TRBV5-1	TRBJ1-2	ASSPGVVYYGYT
TRBV12-3/TRBV12-4	TRBJ1-2	ASRPERGYGYT
TRBV6-5	TRBJ1-6	ATRAYNSPLH
TRBV6-2/TRBV6-3	TRBJ1-2	ASSYLRGYT
TRBV7-2	TRBJ1-1	ASTLDRMNTEAF
TRBV5-4	TRBJ2-7	ASSSGGTGSYEQY
TRBV10-3	TRBJ2-5	AISVAGTSGGVQETQY
TRBV6-1	TRBJ2-7	ASRIDRFNEQY
TRBV6-2/TRBV6-3	TRBJ1-1	ASSSSGREYTEAF